Listed here are 14 T cell receptor beta chains from one sample, sequenced in a study of blood T cell repertoires in COVID-19. Profiled with immunoSEQ multiplex PCR; TCRdb holds only in-frame clones, not every one. The data contain some 220,000 clones, roughly nine tenths of them seen just once; the ten biggest clones take up about 3.5%. Sequencing was performed on PBMCs or T cells enriched from blood (not recorded which). Receptor source: a woman aged 18 to 35 in a cohort exposed to, infected with or recovered from COVID-19 (not recorded which).

The chain carries TRBV6-5 and TRBJ1-4; 12 bases fit TRBD1. The CDR3 is 15 amino acids. The V gene end was trimmed by 5 bases and the J gene end by 10 bases; junction bases not matched to a gene: 8. The germline gives CDR1 MNHEY, CDR2 SVGAGI. CDR3 sequence reads: CASSTGQGAWGKLFF. CDR3 nucleotide sequence: TGTGCCAGCAGTACGGGACAGGGGGCGTGGGGAAAACTGTTTTTT.

The chain employs TRBV24-1 and TRBJ2-3; 8 bases are a match to TRBD2. The germline CDR1 and CDR2 sequences are KGHDR and SFDVKD. CDR3 length: 13 amino acids. After removal of 12 bases from V and 0 bases from J, the junction contained 4 bases not matched to a gene. The CDR3 DNA reads as TGTGCCGTCGGGGGGGGGAGCACAGATACGCAGTATTTT. Amino acids: CAVGGGSTDTQYF.

The genes are TRBV7-9 and TRBJ2-1, with 9 positions matching TRBD2. The CDR3 totals 12 residues. Germline-derived CDR1 and CDR2 are SEHNR and FQNEAQ (reference sequence). V gave up 8 bases and J gave up 6 bases; unmatched junction bases: 2. CDR3: CASGGGVNEQFF. The CDR3 nucleotides read TGTGCCAGCGGCGGGGGGGTCAATGAGCAGTTCTTC. Full variable domain (remainder filled in from reference TRBV7-9 and TRBJ2-1): DTGVSQNPRHKITKRGQNVTFRCDPISEHNRLYWYRQTLGQGPEFLTYFQNEAQLEKSRLLSDRFSAERPKGSFSTLEIQRTEQGDSAMYLCASGGGVNEQFFGPGTRLTVL.

This clone was found once. The chain combines TRBV11-3 with TRBJ1-5; a weak D match, TRBD1 (6 bases). The CDR3 sequence is 13 residues long. Trimming shortened V by 1 base and J by 7 bases, and 8 bases separated the two germline ends. Germline V CDR1 and CDR2: SGHNT, YENEEA. In DNA form, the CDR3 reads TGTGCCAGCAGCTTAGGCGGGGGCCAGCCCCAGCATTTT. Encoded protein: CASSLGGGQPQHF.

As regards this clone: The junction shows a germline mismatch at one end, possibly a read error. The rearrangement uses TRBV12-5 and TRBJ2-1; D remains ambiguous. The germline gives CDR1 LGHNT, CDR2 FRNRAP. The CDR3 runs to 11 residues. The CDR3 nucleotides are TGTGCTAGCACCTCCTACAGTGAGCAGTTCTTC. Amino acid sequence: CASTSYSEQFF.

V gene TRBV7-3 combines with J gene TRBJ2-1; 8 bases are a match to TRBD2. V was clipped by 11 bases and J by 6 bases; unmatched bases: 12. Germline CDR1 and CDR2: SGHTA and FQGTGA. The length of the CDR3 is 14 residues. The CDR3 is CAGIAGSSANEQFF. The CDR3 DNA reads TGTGCCGGAATAGCGGGGTCCTCTGCCAATGAGCAGTTCTTC.

This chain links TRBV6-6 with TRBJ1-6; 9 bases are shared with TRBD1. The CDR3 sequence is 16 residues long. V gave up 7 bases and J gave up 7 bases; unmatched junction bases: 11. Germline CDR1 reads MNHNY; CDR2 reads SVGAGI (reference sequence). DNA for the CDR3: TGTGCCAGCACTAAAAGACAGGGGGGCGACAATTCACCCCTCCACTTT. It translates to CASTKRQGGDNSPLHF.

This chain's CDR3 is CASSLQGAIEKLFF. DNA of the CDR3: TGTGCCAGCAGCTTACAGGGGGCTATTGAAAAACTGTTTTTT. V and J are TRBV11-3 and TRBJ1-4; the match to TRBD1 covers 8 bases. In germline, CDR1 is SGHNT, CDR2 YENEEA. CDR3 length: 14 residues. Losses at the gene ends were 2 bases for V and 7 bases for J; bases not matched to a gene: 3.

The J gene is TRBJ1-1, the V gene TRBV11-3, with TRBD1 matching over 8 bases. J was trimmed by 1 base and V by 4 bases; bases with no gene match: 11. The CDR3 has 17 residues. CDR1 and CDR2 (germline): SGHNT, YENEEA. In nucleotides, the CDR3 is TGTGCCAGCAGCTGGGCCCCACCAGGGGGCTCGAACACTGAAGCTTTCTTT. Translation gives CASSWAPPGGSNTEAFF.

This rearrangement joins TRBV19 to TRBJ1-5, with 7 bases identical to TRBD1. The J segment lost 3 bases and the V segment lost 4 bases, leaving 6 bases of the junction unmatched. CDR1 and CDR2 from the germline V gene are LNHDA and SQIVND (reference sequence). CDR3 length: 15 amino acids. The CDR3 spells CASSTVGGYNQPQHF. CDR3 sequence (DNA): TGTGCCAGTAGTACAGTAGGGGGCTACAATCAGCCCCAGCATTTT. Using reference TRBV19 and TRBJ1-5 for the parts outside the CDR3, the full variable domain is DGGITQSPKYLFRKEGQNVTLSCEQNLNHDAMYWYRQDPGQGLRLIYYSQIVNDFQKGDIAEGYSVSREKKESFPLTVTSAQKNPTAFYLCASSTVGGYNQPQHFGDGTRLSIL.

The chain carries TRBV25-1 and TRBJ2-7; maybe TRBD2 (5 bases). CDR1 and CDR2 (germline): MGHDK, SYGVNS. V gave up 2 bases and J gave up 6 bases, with 11 bases separating them. The length of the CDR3 is 13 residues. The CDR3 sequence: CASSEPPGVEQYF. The CDR3 DNA reads TGTGCCAGCAGTGAACCTCCCGGGGTCGAGCAGTACTTC.

The chain couples TRBV5-4 to TRBJ1-1; D perhaps matches TRBD1 (6 bases). The CDR3 loop spans 16 amino acids. V shed 1 base and J shed 7 bases, with 20 bases lying between them. Germline lookup yields CDR1 SGHNT and CDR2 YYREEE (reference sequence). The CDR3 coding sequence is TGTGCCAGCAGCTTGCGAACTGGCAGGGGTTGGGTTGAAGCTTTCTTT. Encoded protein: CASSLRTGRGWVEAFF.

The rearrangement uses TRBV5-6 and TRBJ2-7, with D possibly being TRBD1 (5 bases). CDR3 size: 16 residues. Trimming took 0 bases from V and 0 from J, leaving 13 bases between them. Germline V gene data show CDR1 as SGHDT and CDR2 as YYEEEE. This CDR3 reads CASSLGQGKGSYEQYF. CDR3 sequence (DNA): TGTGCCAGCAGCTTGGGGCAGGGTAAGGGCTCCTACGAGCAGTACTTC. Full variable domain (missing parts from reference TRBV5-6 and TRBJ2-7): DAGVTQSPTHLIKTRGQQVTLRCSPKSGHDTVSWYQQALGQGPQFIFQYYEEEERQRGNFPDRFSGHQFPNYSSELNVNALLLGDSALYLCASSLGQGKGSYEQYFGPGTRLTVT.

Only one count was recorded for this clone. The genes are TRBV9 and TRBJ2-3; D is ambiguous. CDR3 size: 15 residues. V was shortened by 0 bases and J by 3 bases, with 11 bases between the two germline ends. From germline, CDR1 is SGDLS and CDR2 YYNGEE. The CDR3 DNA reads as TGTGCCAGCAGCGTAGCAGCGTTTGCGACAGATACGCAGTATTTT. This sequence encodes CASSVAAFATDTQYF. The full variable domain, in which reference TRBV9 and TRBJ2-3 provide the parts outside the CDR3, is DSGVTQTPKHLITATGQRVTLRCSPRSGDLSVYWYQQSLDQGLQFLIQYYNGEERAKGNILERFSAQQFPDLHSELNLSSLELGDSALYFCASSVAAFATDTQYFGPGTRLTVL.